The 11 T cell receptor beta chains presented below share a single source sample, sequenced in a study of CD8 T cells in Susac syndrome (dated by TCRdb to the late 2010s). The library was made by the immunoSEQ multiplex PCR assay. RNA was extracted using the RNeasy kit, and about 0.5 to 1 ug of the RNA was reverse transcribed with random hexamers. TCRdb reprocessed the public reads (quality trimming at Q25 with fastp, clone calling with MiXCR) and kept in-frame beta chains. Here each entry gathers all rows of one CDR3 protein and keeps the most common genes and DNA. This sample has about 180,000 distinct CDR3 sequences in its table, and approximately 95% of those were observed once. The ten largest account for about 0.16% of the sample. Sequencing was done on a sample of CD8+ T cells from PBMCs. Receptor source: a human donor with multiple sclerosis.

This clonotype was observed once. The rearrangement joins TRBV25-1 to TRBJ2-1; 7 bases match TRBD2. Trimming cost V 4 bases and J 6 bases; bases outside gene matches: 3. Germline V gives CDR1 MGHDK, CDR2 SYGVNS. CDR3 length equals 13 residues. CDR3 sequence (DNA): TGTGCCAGCAGTGTGGGACTACCCAATGAGCAGTTCTTC. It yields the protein CASSVGLPNEQFF.

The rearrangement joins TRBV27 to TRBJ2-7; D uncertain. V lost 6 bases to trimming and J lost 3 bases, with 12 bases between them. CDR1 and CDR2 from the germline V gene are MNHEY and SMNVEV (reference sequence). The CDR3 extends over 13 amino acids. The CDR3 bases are TGTGCCAGCAGAGGAACCCCCAGCTACGAGCAGTACTTC. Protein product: CASRGTPSYEQYF.

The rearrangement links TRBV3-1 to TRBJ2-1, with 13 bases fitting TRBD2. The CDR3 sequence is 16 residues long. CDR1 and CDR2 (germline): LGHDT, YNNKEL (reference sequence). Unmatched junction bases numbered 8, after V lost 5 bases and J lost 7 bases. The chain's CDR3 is CASSYRLAGGGNEQFF. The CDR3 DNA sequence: TGTGCCAGCAGCTACCGACTAGCGGGAGGAGGAAATGAGCAGTTCTTC.

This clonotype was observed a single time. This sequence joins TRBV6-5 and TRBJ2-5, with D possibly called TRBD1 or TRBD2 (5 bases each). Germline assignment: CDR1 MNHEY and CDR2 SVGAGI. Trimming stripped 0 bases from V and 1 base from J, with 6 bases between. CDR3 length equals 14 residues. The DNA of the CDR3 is TGTGCCAGCAGTTACTCGGGGACCCAAGAGACCCAGTACTTC. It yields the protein CASSYSGTQETQYF.

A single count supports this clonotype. The CDR3 sequence: CASKPRDASGNTIYF. As DNA, the CDR3 is TGTGCCAGCAAACCCCGGGACGCCTCTGGAAACACCATATATTTT. The V call is TRBV19, the J call TRBJ1-3; D is perhaps TRBD1 (5 bases). V was clipped by 9 bases and J by 0 bases, with 15 bases between them. The CDR3 is made up of 15 amino acids. Per the germline V gene, CDR1 is LNHDA and CDR2 is SQIVND (reference sequence).

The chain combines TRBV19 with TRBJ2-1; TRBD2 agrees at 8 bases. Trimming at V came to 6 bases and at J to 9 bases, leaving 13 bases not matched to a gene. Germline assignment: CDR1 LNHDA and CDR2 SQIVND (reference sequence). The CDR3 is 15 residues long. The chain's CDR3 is CASRFRREVNLEQFF. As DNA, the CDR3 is TGTGCCAGTAGATTCCGGCGGGAGGTAAATCTTGAGCAGTTCTTC.

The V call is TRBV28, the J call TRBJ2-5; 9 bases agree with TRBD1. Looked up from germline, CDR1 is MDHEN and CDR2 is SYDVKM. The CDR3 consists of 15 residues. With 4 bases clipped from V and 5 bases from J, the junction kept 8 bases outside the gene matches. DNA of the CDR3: TGTGCCAGCAGTTCCCGGGACAGGGTGAGGGAGACCCAGTACTTC. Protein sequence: CASSSRDRVRETQYF.

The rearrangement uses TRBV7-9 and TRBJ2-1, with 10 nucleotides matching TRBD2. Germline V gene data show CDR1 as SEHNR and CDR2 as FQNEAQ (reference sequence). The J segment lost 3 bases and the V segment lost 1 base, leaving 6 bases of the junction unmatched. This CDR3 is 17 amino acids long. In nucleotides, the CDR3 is TGTGCCAGCAGCTTAGGGCTAGCGGGAGTTGACTACAATGAGCAGTTCTTC. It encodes CASSLGLAGVDYNEQFF.

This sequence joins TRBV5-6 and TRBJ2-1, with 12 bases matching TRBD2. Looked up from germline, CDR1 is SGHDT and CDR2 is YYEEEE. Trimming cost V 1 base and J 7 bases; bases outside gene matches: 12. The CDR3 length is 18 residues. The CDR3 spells CASSLWVRLAGARNEQFF. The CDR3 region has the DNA TGTGCCAGCAGCTTGTGGGTGAGACTAGCGGGAGCCCGAAATGAGCAGTTCTTC.

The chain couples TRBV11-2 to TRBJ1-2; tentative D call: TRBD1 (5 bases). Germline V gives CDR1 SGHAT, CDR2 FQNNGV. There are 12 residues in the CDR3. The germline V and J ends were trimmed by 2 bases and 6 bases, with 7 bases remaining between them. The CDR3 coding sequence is TGTGCCAGCAGCTTATGGGGGGATGGCTACACCTTC. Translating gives CASSLWGDGYTF.

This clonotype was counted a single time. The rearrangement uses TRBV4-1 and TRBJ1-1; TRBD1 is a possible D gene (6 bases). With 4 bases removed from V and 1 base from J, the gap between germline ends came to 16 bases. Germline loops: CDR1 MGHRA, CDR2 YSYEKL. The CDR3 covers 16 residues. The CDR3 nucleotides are TGCGCCAGCAGCCGATTTCCGGGACATCCGAACACTGAAGCTTTCTTT. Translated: CASSRFPGHPNTEAFF.